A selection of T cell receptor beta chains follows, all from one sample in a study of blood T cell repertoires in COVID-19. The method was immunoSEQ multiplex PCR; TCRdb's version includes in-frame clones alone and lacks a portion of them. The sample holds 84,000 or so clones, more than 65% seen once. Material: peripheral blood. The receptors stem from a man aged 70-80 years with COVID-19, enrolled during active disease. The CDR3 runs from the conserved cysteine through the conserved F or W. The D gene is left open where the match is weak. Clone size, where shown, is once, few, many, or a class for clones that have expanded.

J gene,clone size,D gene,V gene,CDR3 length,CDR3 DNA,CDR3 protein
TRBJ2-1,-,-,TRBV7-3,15,TGTGCCAGCAGCTTAACGAAGGGAGCCTACAATGAGCAGTTCTTC,CASSLTKGAYNEQFF
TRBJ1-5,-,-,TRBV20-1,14,TGCAGTGCTAGTGGGAGGCTAAGGAGTCAGCCCCAGCATTTT,CSASGRLRSQPQHF
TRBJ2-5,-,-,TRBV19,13,TGTGCCAGTGCCGGGACACTTCAAGAGACCCAGTACTTC,CASAGTLQETQYF
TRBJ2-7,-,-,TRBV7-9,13,TGTGCCTCTCTAGGTCGTGAGACCTACGAGCAGTACTTC,CASLGRETYEQYF
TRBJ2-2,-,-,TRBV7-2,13,TGTGCCAGCAGCTTAGACTTCGGCGGGGAGCTGTTTTTT,CASSLDFGGELFF
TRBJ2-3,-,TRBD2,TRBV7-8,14,TGTGCCAGCAGCGGACTAGCGGGTCAGGATACGCAGTATTTT,CASSGLAGQDTQYF
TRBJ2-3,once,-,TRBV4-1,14,TGCGCCAGCAGCCCTGACAGAAGCACAGATACGCAGTATTTT,CASSPDRSTDTQYF
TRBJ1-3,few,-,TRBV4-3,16,TGCGCCAGCAGCCTAGCCTCAGTTCCCCCTGGAAACACCATATATTTT,CASSLASVPPGNTIYF
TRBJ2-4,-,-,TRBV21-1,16,TGTGCCAGCGGTTCCTGGGGGGGCACGGAAAAAAACATTCAGTACTTC,CASGSWGGTEKNIQYF
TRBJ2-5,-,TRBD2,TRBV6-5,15,TGTGCCAGCAGACTAGCGTTGAGCGGGGGGGAGACCCAGTACTTC,CASRLALSGGETQYF
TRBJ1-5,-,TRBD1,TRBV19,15,TGTGCCAGTAGTAGATTTGGGACAGGGGACCAGCCCCAGCATTTT,CASSRFGTGDQPQHF
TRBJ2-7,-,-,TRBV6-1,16,TGTGCCAGCAGTGATACGGGTAGGGGTCTTCCATACGAGCAGTACTTC,CASSDTGRGLPYEQYF
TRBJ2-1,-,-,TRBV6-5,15,TGTGCCAGCAGTTACGACAGTAGCAACCCCATGAGCAAGTTCTTC,CASSYDSSNPMSKFF
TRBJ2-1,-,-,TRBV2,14,TGTGCCACCGCGAGTGAGACAGGCCACAATGAGCAGTTCTTC,CATASETGHNEQFF
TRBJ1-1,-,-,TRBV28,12,TGTGCCAGCAGTACAACAGGCCCCGGTGCTTTCTTT,CASSTTGPGAFF
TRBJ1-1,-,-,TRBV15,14,TGTGCCACCAGCAGAGTAACAGGGACCACTGAAGCTTTCTTT,CATSRVTGTTEAFF
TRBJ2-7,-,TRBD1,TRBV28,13,TGTGCCGTCCTGGGACAGGGGCTACGGGAGCAGTACTTC,CAVLGQGLREQYF
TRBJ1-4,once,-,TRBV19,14,TGTGCCACCGCTGGAAGTCGGGGGTGGGAAAAACTGTTTTTT,CATAGSRGWEKLFF
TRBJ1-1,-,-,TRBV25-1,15,TGTGCCAGCAGTGGCAAGGAGGCCTCGAACACTGAAGCTTTCTTT,CASSGKEASNTEAFF
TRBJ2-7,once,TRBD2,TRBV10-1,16,TGCGCCAGCAGCCCCGGGGTAGCGGGAGGGACCTACGAGCAGTACTTC,CASSPGVAGGTYEQYF
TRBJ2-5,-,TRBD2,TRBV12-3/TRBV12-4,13,TGTGCCAGCAGTCCGACTAGCGGGGAGACCCAGTACTTC,CASSPTSGETQYF
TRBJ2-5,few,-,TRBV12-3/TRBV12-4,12,TGTGCCAGCAGCCGCCGGGGAGAGACCCAGTACTTC,CASSRRGETQYF
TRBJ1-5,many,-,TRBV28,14,TGTGCCAGCAAGATGTTACAGTACAATCAGCCCCAGCATTTT,CASKMLQYNQPQHF
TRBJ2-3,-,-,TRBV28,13,TGTGCCAGCCAAAGCGGGAGCACAGATACGCAGTATTTT,CASQSGSTDTQYF
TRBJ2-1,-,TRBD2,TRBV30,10,TGTGTAGCGGGAAGGAGTGAGCAGTTCTTC,CVAGRSEQFF
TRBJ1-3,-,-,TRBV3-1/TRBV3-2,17,TGTGCCAGCAGCCAAGGGCAGGACAGACTACGGGCTAACACCATATATTTT,CASSQGQDRLRANTIYF
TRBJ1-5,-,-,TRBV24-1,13,TGTGCCACCAGTGACCGAGAAAATCAGCCCCAGCATTTT,CATSDRENQPQHF
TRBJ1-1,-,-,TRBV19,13,TGTGCCAGTAGTATAGATGGCGGCAGCGAAGCTTTCTTT,CASSIDGGSEAFF
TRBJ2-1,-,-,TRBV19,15,TGTGCCAGCTGTGGATTTGGCGGGGATTACAATGAGCAGTTCTTC,CASCGFGGDYNEQFF
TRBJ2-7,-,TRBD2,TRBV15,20,TGTGCCACCAGCAGAGAATGGGGGATAGCGGGCATGCGGAGCTCCTACGAGCAGTACTTC,CATSREWGIAGMRSSYEQYF
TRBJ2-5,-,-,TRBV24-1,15,TGTGCCACCAGTGATTTGGTCCTGGGGCGGGAGACCCAGTACTTC,CATSDLVLGRETQYF
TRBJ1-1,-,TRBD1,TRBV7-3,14,TGTGCCAGCAGCCCCGCGTCAGGGGGAGGTGAAGCTTTCTTT,CASSPASGGGEAFF
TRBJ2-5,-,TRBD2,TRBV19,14,TGTGCCAGCTGCCCGACTAGCGGGGTGGAGACCCAGTACTTC,CASCPTSGVETQYF
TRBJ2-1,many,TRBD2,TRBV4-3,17,TGCGCCAGCAGCCAAGATTCGACTAGCGGGAGGCGGGGTGAGCAGTTCTTC,CASSQDSTSGRRGEQFF
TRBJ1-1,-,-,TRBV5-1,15,TGCGCCAGCAGCTGGGGAAGATGGGAGGGCACTGAAGCTTTCTTT,CASSWGRWEGTEAFF
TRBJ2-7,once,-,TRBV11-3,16,TGTGCCAGCAGCTTAGGTCTAGGGGCTGCGGTTGGCGAGCAGTACTTC,CASSLGLGAAVGEQYF
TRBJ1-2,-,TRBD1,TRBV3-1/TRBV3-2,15,TGTGCCAGCAGCCAGCTACAGGGGAGAACCTATGGCTACACCTTC,CASSQLQGRTYGYTF
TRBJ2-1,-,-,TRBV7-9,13,TGTGCCAGCCAGAGCAGGGGACGCAATGAGCAGTTCTTC,CASQSRGRNEQFF
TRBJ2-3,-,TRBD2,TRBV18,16,TGTGCCAGCTCACCACCGAGCGGGGGGGAGGCAGATACGCAGTATTTT,CASSPPSGGEADTQYF
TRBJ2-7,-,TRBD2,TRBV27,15,TGTGCCAGCAGTCCGGGACTAGCGAACTCCTACGAGCAGTACTTC,CASSPGLANSYEQYF
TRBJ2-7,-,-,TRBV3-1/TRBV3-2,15,TGTGCCAGCAGCCAAGATGGGGGGGCGATCTACGAGCAGTACTTC,CASSQDGGAIYEQYF
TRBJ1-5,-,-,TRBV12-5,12,TGTGCTAGTGGTTTGGCGGGTCAACCCCAGCATTTT,CASGLAGQPQHF
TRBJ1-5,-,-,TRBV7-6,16,TGTGCCAGCAGCTTAGGGGGCGGGAGTGACAATCAGCCCCAGCATTTT,CASSLGGGSDNQPQHF
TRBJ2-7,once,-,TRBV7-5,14,TGTGCCAGAAGCTTGAGAGCGGAAACCTACGAGCAGTACTTC,CARSLRAETYEQYF
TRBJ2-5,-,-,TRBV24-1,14,TGTGCCACCAGTGATTTCCCCAGGGGAGAGACCCAGTACTTC,CATSDFPRGETQYF
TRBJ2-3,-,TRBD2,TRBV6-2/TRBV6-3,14,TGTGCCAGCAGTTACACGACTAGCGAGGATACGCAGTATTTT,CASSYTTSEDTQYF
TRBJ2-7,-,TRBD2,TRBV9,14,TGTGCCAGCAGCGTAGCCAGCGGGGGTTACGAGCAGTACTTC,CASSVASGGYEQYF
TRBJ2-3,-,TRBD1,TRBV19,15,TGTGCCAGTAGTAAGACAGGGGGGAGGACAGATACGCAGTATTTT,CASSKTGGRTDTQYF
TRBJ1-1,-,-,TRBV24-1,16,TGTGCCACCAGTGACCCCCCCAGACACATGAACACTGAAGCTTTCTTT,CATSDPPRHMNTEAFF
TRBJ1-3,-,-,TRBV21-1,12,TGTGCCAGCAGCATAAAGGGACTTACCATATATTTT,CASSIKGLTIYF
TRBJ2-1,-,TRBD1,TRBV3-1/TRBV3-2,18,TGTGCCAGCACCTATAAAGGCCCGGGACAGGATACCTACAATGAGCAGTTCTTC,CASTYKGPGQDTYNEQFF
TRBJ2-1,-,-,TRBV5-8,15,TGTGCCAGCAGCTTGGGGGCAGGGGCACGCAATGAGCAGTTCTTC,CASSLGAGARNEQFF
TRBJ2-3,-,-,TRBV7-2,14,TGTGCCAGCAGCTTAGAAAACTTCTCAGATACGCAGTATTTT,CASSLENFSDTQYF
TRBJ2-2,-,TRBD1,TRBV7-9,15,TGTGCCAGCAGCTCCCTGACAGGGGTTCCCGGGGAGCTGTTTTTT,CASSSLTGVPGELFF